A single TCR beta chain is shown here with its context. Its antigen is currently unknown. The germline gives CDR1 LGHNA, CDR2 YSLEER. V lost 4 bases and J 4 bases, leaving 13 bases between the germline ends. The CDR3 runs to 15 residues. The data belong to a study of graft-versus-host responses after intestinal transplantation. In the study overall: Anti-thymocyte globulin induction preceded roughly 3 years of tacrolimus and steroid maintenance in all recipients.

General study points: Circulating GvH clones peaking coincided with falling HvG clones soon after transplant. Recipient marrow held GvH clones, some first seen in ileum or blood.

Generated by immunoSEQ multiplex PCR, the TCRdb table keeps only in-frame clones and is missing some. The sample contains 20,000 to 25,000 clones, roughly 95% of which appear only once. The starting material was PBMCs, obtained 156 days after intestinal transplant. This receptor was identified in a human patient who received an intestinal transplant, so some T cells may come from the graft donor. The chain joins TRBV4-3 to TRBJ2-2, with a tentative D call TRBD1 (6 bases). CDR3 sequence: CASSPRTASTGELFF. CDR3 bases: TGCGCCAGCAGCCCGCGGACAGCGAGCACCGGGGAGCTGTTTTTT.